The clone carrying this T cell receptor (beta chain) turned up a few times. Its matching antigen is unknown. The data derive from a study of blood T cells in healthy people across ages. The study, taken as a whole, reports: Researchers deemed the diversity estimates from one million T cells underestimates.

There are 14 residues in the CDR3. Germline V CDR1 and CDR2: SGHTA, FQGNSA. V shed 1 base, J shed 15 bases, and the junction held 10 bases outside the gene matches. It was with a sample-barcoded 5' primer and a J-beta primer mix that a second PCR of about 7 to 12 cycles was run. Tagging of each cDNA molecule was performed by a template-switch adaptor with 12 random nucleotides. Each CDR3 protein gets one entry after TCRdb re-called the 5' RACE reads with MiXCR. Of some 1,800,000 distinct CDR3 sequences detected, about two fifths appear once; the ten largest clones hold approximately 22%. V gene TRBV7-2 combines with J gene TRBJ2-1; 9 bases line up with TRBD1. The sequence was collected from a human donor in good health. Sequenced sample: blood. The CDR3 nucleotides read TGTGCCAGCAGCTTAGGAGGGGGACAGGGTTTTCGGTTCTTC. This encodes CASSLGGGQGFRFF.